This T cell receptor beta chain was found in a study of CD8+ T cells in alopecia areata. Specified treatment: oral pan-JAK inhibitor, 5-10 mg twice daily. Individuals with alopecia areata gave both lesional scalp punch biopsies and peripheral blood for collection. The CDR3 sequence is 15 residues long. J gave up 4 bases and V 3 bases, and 7 bases lay outside the gene matches. From germline, CDR1 is MNHNS and CDR2 SASEGT. Investigators isolated RNA and reverse transcribed it into cDNA to act as the sequencing template. Assay: immunoSEQ multiplex PCR; the TCRdb copy retains only in-frame clones and omits some. The sample holds 110,000 to 150,000 clones; 75% to 85% are singletons and the top ten take 20% to 25%.

The V call is TRBV6-1, the J call TRBJ2-5; TRBD2 agrees at 8 bases. The clonotype comes from a human donor with alopecia areata. The starting material was CD8+ T cells sorted from blood, obtained at week 4, from a patient treated with tofacitinib. The CDR3 nucleotides read TGTGCCAGCAGTGACATCGGGGGGGCCGCAGAGACCCAGTACTTC. This sequence encodes CASSDIGGAAETQYF.